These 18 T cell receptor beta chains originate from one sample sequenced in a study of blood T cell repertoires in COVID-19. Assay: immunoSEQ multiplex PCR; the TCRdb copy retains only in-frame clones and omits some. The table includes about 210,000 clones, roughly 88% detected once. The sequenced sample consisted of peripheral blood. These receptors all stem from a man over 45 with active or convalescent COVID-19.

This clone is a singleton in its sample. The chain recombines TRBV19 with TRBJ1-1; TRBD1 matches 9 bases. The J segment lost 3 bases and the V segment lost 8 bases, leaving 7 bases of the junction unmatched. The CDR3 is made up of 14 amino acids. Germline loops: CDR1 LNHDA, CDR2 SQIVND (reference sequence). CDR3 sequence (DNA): TGTGCCAGTCGCAACAGGGGGCAGGACACTGAAGCTTTCTTT. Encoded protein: CASRNRGQDTEAFF.

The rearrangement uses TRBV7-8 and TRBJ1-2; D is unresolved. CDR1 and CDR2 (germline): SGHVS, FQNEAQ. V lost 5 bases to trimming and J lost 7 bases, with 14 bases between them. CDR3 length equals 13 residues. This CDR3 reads CASSRARVAGYTF. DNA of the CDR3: TGTGCCAGCAGCCGCGCGAGAGTCGCTGGCTACACCTTC.

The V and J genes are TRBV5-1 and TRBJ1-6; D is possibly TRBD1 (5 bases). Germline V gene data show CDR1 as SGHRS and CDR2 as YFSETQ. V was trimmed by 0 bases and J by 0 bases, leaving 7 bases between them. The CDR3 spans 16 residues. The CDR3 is CASSLGGGSYNSPLHF. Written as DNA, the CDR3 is TGCGCCAGCAGCTTGGGCGGGGGCTCCTATAATTCACCCCTCCACTTT.

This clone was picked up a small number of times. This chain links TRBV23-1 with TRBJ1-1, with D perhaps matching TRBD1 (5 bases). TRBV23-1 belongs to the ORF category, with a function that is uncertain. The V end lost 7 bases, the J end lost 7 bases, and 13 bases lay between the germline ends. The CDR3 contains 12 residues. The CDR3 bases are TGCGCCAGCACGACCCGGGGGTGTGAAGCTTTCTTT. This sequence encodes CASTTRGCEAFF.

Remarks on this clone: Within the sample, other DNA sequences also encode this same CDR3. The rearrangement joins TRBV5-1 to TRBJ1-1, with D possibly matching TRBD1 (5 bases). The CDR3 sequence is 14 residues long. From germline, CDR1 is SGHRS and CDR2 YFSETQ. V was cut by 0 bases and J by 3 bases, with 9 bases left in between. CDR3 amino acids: CASSLAGGDTEAFF. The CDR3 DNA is TGCGCCAGCAGCTTGGCAGGAGGGGACACTGAAGCTTTCTTT.

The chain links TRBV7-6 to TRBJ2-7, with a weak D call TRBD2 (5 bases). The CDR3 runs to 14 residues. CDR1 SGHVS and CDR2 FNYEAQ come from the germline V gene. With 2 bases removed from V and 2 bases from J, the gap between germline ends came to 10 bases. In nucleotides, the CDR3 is TGTGCCAGCAGCTTACCGGGATCTCCCTACGAGCAGTACTTC. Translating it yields CASSLPGSPYEQYF.

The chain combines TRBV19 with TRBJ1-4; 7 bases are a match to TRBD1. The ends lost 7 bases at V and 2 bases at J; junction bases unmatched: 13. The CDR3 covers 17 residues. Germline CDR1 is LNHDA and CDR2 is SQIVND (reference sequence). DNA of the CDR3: TGTGCCAGTATCAACTCCCGGGACAGAAATACTAATGAAAAACTGTTTTTT. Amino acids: CASINSRDRNTNEKLFF.

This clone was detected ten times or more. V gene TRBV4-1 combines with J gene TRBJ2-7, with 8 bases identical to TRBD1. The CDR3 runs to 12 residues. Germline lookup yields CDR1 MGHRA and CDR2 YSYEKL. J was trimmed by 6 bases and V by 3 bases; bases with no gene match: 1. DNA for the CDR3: TGCGCCAGCAGCCAGGACAGGGTCGAGCAGTACTTC. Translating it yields CASSQDRVEQYF.

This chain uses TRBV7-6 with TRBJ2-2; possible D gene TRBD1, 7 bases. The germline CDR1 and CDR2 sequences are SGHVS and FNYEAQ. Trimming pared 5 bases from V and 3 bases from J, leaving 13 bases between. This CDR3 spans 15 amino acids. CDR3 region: CASSPSGGYTGELFF. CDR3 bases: TGTGCCAGCAGCCCTTCAGGGGGGTACACCGGGGAGCTGTTTTTT. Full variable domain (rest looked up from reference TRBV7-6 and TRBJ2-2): GAGVSQSPRYKVTKRGQDVALRCDPISGHVSLYWYRQALGQGPEFLTYFNYEAQQDKSGLPNDRFSAERPEGSISTLTIQRTEQRDSAMYRCASSPSGGYTGELFFGEGSRLTVL.

The CDR3 nucleotides are TGCGCCAGCAGCCAAGAAGGGGGTCCTAGCGGGAGTCAGAACTCCTACAATGAGCAGTTCTTC. Translation: CASSQEGGPSGSQNSYNEQFF. The J gene is TRBJ2-1, the V gene TRBV4-3, with 10 nucleotides matching TRBD2. The V and J ends lost 0 bases and 0 bases, in that order; junction bases with no gene match: 14. The CDR3 is 21 residues long. Germline CDR1 is LGHNA and CDR2 is YSLEER.

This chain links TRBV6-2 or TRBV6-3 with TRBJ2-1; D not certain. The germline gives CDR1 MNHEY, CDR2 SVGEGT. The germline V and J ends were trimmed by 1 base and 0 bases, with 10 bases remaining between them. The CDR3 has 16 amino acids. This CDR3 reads CASSYFLSSSYNEQFF. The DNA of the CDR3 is TGTGCCAGCAGTTACTTTCTTTCGAGCTCCTACAATGAGCAGTTCTTC.

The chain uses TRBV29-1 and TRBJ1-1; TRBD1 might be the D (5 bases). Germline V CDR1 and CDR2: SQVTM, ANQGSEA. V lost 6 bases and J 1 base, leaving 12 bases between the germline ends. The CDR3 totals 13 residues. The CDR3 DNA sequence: TGCAGCGTCCTGGGCGGGGGGAACACTGAAGCTTTCTTT. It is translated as CSVLGGGNTEAFF.

The CDR3 DNA sequence: TGCGCCAGCAGCTTGGGGGGGACAGTCGGAAACACCATATATTTT. It encodes CASSLGGTVGNTIYF. The chain has TRBV5-1 and TRBJ1-3; TRBD1 aligns across 7 bases. Per the germline V gene, CDR1 is SGHRS and CDR2 is YFSETQ. The CDR3 has 15 amino acids. V lost 0 bases, J lost 4 bases, and 4 bases stayed unmatched.

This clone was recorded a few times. The DNA of the CDR3 is TGTGCCAGCAGTTACGCCGGACAGGAAAATGAAAAACTGTTTTTT. As protein: CASSYAGQENEKLFF. The chain is built from TRBV6-5 and TRBJ1-4, with 7 bases lining up with TRBD1. CDR3 length: 15 residues. The V gene end was trimmed by 2 bases and the J gene end by 5 bases; junction bases not matched to a gene: 5. Germline CDR1 and CDR2: MNHEY and SVGAGI.

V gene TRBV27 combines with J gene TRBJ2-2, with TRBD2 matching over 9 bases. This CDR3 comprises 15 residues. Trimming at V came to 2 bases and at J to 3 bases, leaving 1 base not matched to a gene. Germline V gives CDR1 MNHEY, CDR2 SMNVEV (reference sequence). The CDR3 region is CASSLLAGYTGELFF. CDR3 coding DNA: TGTGCCAGCAGTTTACTAGCGGGGTACACCGGGGAGCTGTTTTTT.

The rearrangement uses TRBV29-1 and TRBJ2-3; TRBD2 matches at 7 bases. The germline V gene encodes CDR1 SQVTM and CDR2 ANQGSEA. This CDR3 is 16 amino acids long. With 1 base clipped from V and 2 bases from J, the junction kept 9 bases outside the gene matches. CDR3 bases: TGCAGCGTTGAAGGGGGAGGGGCGCGTTACACAGATACGCAGTATTTT. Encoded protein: CSVEGGGARYTDTQYF.

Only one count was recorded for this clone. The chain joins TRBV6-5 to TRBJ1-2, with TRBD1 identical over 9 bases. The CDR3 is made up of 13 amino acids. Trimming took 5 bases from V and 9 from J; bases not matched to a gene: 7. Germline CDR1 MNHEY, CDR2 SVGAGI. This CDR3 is CASSPGQGRSYTF. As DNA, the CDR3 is TGTGCCAGCAGTCCAGGACAGGGGAGAAGCTACACCTTC.

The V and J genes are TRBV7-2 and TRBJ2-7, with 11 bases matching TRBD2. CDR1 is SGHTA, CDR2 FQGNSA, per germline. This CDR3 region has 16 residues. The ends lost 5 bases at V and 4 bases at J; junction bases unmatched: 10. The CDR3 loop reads CASSRFTSGSSYEQYF. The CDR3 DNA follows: TGTGCCAGCAGCCGCTTTACTAGCGGGAGTTCATACGAGCAGTACTTC.